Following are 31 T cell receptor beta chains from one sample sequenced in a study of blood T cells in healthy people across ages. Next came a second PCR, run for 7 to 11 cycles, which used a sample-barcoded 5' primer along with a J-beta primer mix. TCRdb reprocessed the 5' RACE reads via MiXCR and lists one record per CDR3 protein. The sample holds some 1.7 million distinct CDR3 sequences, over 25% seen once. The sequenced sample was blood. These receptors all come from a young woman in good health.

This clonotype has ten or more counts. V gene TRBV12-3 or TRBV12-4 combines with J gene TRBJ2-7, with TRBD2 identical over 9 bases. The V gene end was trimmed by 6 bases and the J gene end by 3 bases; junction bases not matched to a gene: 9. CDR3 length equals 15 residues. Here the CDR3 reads CASSQIAGDSYEQYF. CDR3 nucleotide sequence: TGTGCCAGCAGCCAAATAGCGGGAGACAGCTACGAGCAGTACTTC.

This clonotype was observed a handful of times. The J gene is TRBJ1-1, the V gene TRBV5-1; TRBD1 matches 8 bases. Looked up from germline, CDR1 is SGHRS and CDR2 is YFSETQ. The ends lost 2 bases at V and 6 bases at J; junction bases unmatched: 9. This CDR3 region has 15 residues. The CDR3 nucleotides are TGCGCCAGCAGCTTCGACACAGGGGGTCAAGCTGAAGCTTTCTTT. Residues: CASSFDTGGQAEAFF.

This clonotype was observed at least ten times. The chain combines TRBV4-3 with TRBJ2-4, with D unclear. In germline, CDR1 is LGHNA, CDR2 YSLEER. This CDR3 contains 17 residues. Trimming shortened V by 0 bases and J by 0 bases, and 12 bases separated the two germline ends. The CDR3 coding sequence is TGCGCCAGCAGCCAAGATAAGGGCGGTTCAGCCAAAAACATTCAGTACTTC. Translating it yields CASSQDKGGSAKNIQYF.

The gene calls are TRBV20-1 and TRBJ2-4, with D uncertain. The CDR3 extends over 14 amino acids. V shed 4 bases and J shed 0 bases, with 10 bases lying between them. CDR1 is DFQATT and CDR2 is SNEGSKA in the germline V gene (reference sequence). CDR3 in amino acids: CSAIDTIAKNIQYF. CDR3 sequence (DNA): TGCAGTGCTATCGACACTATAGCCAAAAACATTCAGTACTTC.

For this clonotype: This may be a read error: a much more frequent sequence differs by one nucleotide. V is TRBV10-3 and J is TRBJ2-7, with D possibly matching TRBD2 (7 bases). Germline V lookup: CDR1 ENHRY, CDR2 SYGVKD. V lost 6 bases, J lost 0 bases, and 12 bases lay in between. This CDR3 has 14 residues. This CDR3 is CAIREGGSSYEQYF. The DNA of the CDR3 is TGTGCCATCAGGGAGGGGGGGAGCTCCTACGAGCAGTACTTC.

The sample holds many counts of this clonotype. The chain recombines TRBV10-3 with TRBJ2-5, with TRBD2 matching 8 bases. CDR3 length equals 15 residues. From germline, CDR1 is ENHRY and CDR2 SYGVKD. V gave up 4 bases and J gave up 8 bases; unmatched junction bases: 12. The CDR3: CAISGNGGGTGTQYF. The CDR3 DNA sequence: TGTGCCATCAGTGGGAACGGCGGGGGGACCGGAACCCAGTACTTC.

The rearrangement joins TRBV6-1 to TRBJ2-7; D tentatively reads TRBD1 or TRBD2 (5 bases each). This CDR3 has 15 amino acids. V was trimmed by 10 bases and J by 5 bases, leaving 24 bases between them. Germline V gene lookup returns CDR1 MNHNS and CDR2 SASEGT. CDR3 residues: CATTDIGTLQDEQYF. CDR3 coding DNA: TGTGCCACCACAGATATAGGGACCCTCCAGGACGAGCAGTACTTC.

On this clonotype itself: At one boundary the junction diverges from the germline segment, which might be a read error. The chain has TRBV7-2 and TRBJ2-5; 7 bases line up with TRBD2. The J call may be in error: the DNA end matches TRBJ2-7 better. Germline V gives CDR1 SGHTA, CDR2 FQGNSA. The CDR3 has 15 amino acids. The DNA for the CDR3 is TGTGCCTGCAGCTCCCAAGCGGGAAGGGACTACGAGCAGTACTTC. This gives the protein CACSSQAGRDYEQYF.

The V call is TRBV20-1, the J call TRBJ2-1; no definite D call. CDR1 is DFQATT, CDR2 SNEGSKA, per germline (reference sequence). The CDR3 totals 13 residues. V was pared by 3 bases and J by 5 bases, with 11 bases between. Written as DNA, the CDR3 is TGCAGTGCTAGTGGTGGGCCCGACAATGAGCAGTTCTTC. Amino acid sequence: CSASGGPDNEQFF.

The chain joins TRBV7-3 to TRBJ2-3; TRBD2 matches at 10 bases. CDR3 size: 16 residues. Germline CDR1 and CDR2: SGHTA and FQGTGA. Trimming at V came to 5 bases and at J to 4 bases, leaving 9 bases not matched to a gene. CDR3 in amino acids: CASSITSGASADTQYF. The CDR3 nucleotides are TGTGCCAGCAGCATTACTAGCGGGGCTAGCGCAGATACGCAGTATTTT.

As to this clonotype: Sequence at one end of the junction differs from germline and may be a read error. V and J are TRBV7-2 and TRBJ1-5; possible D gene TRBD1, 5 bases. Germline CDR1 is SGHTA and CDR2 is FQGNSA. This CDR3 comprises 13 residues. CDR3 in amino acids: CASSSRVHQPQHF. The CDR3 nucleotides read TGTGCCAGCAGCTCCAGGGTTCATCAGCCTCAGCATTTT.

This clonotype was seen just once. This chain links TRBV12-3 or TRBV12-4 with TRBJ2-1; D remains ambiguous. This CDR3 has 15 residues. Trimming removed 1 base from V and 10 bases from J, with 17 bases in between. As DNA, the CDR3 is TGTGCCAGCAGTTTAGGTGGGGTTAGCTCCTACGAGCAGTTCTTC. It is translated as CASSLGGVSSYEQFF.

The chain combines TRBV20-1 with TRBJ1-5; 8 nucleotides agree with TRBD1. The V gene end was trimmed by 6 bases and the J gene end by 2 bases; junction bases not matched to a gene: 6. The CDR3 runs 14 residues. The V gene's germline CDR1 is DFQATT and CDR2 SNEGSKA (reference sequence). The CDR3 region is CSAVTTGGNQPQHF. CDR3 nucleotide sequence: TGCAGTGCGGTAACGACAGGGGGCAATCAGCCCCAGCATTTT.

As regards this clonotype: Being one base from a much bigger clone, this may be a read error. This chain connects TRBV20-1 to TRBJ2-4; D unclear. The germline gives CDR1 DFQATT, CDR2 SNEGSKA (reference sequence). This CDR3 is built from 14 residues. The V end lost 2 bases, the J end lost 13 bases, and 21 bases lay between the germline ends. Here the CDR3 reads CSARNRMYIYKQYF. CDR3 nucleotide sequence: TGCAGTGCTAGAAATAGAATGTACATCTACAAGCAGTACTTC.

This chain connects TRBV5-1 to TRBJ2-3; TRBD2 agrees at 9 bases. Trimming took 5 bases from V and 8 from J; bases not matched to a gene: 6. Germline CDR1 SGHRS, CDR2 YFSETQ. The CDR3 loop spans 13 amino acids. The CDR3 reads CASSSEAGGTQYF. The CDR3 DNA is TGCGCCAGCAGTTCGGAAGCGGGAGGTACGCAGTATTTT.

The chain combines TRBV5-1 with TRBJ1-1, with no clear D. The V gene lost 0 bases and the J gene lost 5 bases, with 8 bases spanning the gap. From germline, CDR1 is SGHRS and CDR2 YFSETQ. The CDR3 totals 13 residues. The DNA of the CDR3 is TGCGCCAGCAGCTTGGAGCCAACGACTGAAGCTTTCTTT. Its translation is CASSLEPTTEAFF.

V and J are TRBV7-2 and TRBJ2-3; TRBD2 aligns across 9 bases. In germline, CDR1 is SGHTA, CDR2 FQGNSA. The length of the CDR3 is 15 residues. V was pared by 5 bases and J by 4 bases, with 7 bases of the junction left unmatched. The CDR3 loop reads CASSPGTSQSDTQYF. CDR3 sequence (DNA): TGTGCCAGCAGCCCGGGGACTAGCCAATCAGATACGCAGTATTTT.

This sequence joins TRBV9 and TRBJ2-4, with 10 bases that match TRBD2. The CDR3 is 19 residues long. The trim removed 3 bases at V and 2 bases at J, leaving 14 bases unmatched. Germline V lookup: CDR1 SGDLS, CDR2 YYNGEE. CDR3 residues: CASSALAGVSGSTKNIQYF. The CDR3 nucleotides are TGTGCCAGCAGCGCCCTAGCGGGAGTGAGCGGTTCGACCAAAAACATTCAGTACTTC.

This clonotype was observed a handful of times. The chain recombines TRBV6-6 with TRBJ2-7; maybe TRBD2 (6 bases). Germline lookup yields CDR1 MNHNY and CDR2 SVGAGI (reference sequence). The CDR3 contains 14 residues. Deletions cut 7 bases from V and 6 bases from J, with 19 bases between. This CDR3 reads CASKSRDAGVEQYF. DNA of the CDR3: TGTGCCAGCAAATCGCGGGACGCCGGGGTCGAGCAGTACTTC.

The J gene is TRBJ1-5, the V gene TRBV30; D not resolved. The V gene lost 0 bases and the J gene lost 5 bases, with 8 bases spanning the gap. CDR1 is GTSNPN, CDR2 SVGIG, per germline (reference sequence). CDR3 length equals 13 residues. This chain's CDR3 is CAWSVRVDQPQHF. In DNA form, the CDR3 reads TGTGCCTGGAGTGTACGGGTCGATCAGCCCCAGCATTTT.

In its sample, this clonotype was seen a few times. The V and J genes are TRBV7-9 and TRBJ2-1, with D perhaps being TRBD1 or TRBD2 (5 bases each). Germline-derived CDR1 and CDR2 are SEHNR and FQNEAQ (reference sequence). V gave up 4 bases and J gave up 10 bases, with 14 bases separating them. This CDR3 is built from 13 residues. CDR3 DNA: TGTGCCAGCAGCTGGTTCGATGGGGGAGAGCAGTTCTTC. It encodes CASSWFDGGEQFF.

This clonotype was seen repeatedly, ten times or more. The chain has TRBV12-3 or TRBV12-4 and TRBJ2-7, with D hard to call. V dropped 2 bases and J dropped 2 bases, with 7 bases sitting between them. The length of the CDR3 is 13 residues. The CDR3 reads CASSLQATYEQYF. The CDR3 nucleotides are TGTGCCAGCAGTTTACAGGCAACCTACGAGCAGTACTTC.

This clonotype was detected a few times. DNA for the CDR3: TGTGCCACCAGTGAATCGCCGACTAGCGGGATAGGGGAGCAGTTCTTC. As protein: CATSESPTSGIGEQFF. This chain joins TRBV24-1 and TRBJ2-1, with 11 bases identical to TRBD2. The CDR3 runs 16 residues. J was trimmed by 10 bases and V by 4 bases; bases with no gene match: 11. Germline-derived CDR1 and CDR2 are KGHDR and SFDVKD.

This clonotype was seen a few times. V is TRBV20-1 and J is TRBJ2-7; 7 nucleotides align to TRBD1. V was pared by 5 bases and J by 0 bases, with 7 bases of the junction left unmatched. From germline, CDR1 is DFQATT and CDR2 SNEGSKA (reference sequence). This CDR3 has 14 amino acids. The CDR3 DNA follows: TGCAGTGCTGGTCCCGGGACAGCCTCCTACGAGCAGTACTTC. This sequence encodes CSAGPGTASYEQYF.

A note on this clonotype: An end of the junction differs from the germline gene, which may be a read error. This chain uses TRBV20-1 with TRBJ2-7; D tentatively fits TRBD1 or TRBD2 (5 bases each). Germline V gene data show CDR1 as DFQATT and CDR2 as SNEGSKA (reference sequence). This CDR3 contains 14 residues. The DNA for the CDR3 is TGCAATGCTAGCCCAGGGTGGCTTTCCTACGAGCAGTACTTC. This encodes CNASPGWLSYEQYF.

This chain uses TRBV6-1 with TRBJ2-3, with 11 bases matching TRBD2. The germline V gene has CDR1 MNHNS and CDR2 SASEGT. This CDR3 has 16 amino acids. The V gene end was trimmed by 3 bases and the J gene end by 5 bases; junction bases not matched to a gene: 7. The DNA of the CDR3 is TGTGCCAGCAGTGAGCGAATAGCGGGAGGGAAAGATACGCAGTATTTT. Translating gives CASSERIAGGKDTQYF.

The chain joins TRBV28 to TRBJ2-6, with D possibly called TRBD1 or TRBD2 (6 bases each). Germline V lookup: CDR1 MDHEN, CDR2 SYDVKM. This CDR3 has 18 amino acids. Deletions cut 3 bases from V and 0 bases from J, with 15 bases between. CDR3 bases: TGTGCCAGCAGTTTTTCCGCTTGGGGGGCCTCTGGGGCCAACGTCCTGACTTTC. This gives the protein CASSFSAWGASGANVLTF.

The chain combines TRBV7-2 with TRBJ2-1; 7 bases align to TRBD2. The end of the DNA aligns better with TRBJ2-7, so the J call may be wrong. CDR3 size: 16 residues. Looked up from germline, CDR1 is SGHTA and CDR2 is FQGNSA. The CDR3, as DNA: TGTGCCAGCAGCGCCCGACTAGCAGGCTCCTACAATGAGCAGTACTTC. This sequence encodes CASSARLAGSYNEQYF.

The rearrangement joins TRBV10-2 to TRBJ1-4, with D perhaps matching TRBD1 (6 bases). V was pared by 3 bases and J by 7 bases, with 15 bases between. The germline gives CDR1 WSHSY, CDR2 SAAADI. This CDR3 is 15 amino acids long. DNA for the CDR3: TGCGCCAGCAGTGAATGGGGGCTAGCAGTTGAAAAACTGTTTTTT. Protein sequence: CASSEWGLAVEKLFF.

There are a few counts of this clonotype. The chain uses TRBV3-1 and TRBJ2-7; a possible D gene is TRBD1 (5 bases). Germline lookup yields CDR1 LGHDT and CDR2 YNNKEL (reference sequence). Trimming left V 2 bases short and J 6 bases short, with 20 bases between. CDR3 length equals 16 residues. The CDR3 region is CASSQYLFHQGREQYF. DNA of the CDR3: TGTGCCAGCAGCCAATATTTATTCCATCAGGGCCGCGAGCAGTACTTC.

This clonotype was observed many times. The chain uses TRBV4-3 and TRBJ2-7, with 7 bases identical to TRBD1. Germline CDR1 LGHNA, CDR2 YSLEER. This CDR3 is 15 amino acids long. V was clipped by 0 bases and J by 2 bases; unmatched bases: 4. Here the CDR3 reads CASSQDGDRAYEQYF. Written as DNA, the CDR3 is TGCGCCAGCAGCCAAGATGGAGACAGGGCCTACGAGCAGTACTTC.